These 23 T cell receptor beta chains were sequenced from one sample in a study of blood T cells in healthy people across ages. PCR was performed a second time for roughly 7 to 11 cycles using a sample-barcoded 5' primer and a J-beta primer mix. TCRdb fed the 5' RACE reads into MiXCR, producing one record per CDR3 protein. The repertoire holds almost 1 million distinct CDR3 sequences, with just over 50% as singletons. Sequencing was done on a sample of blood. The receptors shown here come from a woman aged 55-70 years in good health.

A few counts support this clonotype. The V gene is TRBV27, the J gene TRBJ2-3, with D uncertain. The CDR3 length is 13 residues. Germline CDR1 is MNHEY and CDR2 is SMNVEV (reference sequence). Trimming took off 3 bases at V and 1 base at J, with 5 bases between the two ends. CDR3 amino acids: CASSFPRTDTQYF. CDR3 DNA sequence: TGTGCCAGCAGTTTCCCCCGCACAGATACGCAGTATTTT.

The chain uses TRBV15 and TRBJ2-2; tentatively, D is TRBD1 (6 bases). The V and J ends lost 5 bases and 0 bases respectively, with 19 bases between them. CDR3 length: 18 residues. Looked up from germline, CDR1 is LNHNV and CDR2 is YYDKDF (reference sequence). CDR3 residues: CATSVNLRGVANTGELFF. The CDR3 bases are TGTGCCACCAGCGTCAACCTCAGGGGAGTGGCGAACACCGGGGAGCTGTTTTTT.

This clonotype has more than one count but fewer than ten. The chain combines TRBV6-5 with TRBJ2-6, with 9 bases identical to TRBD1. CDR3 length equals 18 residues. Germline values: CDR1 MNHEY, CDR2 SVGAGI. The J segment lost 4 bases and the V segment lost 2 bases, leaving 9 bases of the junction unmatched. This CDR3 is CASSYIKQGAYGANVLTF. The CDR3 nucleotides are TGTGCCAGCAGTTACATCAAACAGGGGGCTTACGGGGCCAACGTCCTGACTTTC.

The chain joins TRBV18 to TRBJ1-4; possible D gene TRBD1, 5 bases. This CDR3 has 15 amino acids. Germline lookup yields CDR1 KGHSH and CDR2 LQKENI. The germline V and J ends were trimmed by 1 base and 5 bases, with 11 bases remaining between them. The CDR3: CASSPQIDRNEKLFF. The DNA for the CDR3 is TGTGCCAGCTCACCACAGATCGACAGAAATGAAAAACTGTTTTTT.

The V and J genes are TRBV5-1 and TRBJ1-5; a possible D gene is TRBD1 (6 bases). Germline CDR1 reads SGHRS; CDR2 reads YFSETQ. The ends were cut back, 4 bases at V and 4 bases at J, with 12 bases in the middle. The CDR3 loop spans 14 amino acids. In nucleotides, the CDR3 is TGCGCCAGCAGCCGCGGACAGCCAAATCAGCCCCAGCATTTT. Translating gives CASSRGQPNQPQHF.

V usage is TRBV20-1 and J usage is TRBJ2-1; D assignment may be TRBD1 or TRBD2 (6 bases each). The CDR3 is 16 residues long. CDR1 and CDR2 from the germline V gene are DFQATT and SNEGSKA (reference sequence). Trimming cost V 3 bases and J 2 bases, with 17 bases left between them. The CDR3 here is CSASGRGGSTYNEQFF. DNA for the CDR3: TGCAGTGCTAGCGGGAGAGGGGGGTCGACCTACAATGAGCAGTTCTTC.

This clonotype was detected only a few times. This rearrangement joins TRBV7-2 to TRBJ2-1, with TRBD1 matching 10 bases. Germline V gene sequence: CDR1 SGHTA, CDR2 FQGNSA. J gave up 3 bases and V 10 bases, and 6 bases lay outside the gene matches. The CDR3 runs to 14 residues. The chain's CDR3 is CAINRDRGYNEQFF. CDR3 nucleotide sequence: TGTGCCATTAATCGGGACAGGGGCTACAATGAGCAGTTCTTC.

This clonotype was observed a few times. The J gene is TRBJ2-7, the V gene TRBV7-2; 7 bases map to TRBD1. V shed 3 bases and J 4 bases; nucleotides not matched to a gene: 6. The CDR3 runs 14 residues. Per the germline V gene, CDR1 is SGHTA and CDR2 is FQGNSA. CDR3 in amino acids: CASSFRDSQYEQYF. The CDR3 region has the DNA TGTGCCAGCAGCTTCCGGGACAGTCAATACGAGCAGTACTTC.

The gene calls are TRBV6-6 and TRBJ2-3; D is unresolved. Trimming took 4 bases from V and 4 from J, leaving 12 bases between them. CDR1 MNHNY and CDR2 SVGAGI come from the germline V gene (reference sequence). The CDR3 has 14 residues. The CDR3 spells CASSSRPAPDTQYF. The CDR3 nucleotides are TGTGCCAGCAGTTCCCGCCCGGCTCCAGATACGCAGTATTTT.

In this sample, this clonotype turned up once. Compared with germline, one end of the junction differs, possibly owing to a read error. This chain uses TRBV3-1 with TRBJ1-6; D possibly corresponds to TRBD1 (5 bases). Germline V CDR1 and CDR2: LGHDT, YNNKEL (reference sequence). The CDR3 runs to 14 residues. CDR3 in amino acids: CASRQRRNNSPLHF. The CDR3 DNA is TGCGCCAGCAGACAGCGACGGAATAATTCACCCCTCCACTTT.

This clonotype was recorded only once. CDR3 nucleotides: TGTGCCAGCAGCTTAGGAGGGGATGGGGCCGGGGAGCTGTTTTTT. Amino acids: CASSLGGDGAGELFF. The V and J genes are TRBV11-2 and TRBJ2-2, with D perhaps given as TRBD1 or TRBD2 (5 bases each). Germline V gene sequence: CDR1 SGHAT, CDR2 FQNNGV. The CDR3 consists of 15 residues. V dropped 1 base and J dropped 6 bases, with 12 bases sitting between them.

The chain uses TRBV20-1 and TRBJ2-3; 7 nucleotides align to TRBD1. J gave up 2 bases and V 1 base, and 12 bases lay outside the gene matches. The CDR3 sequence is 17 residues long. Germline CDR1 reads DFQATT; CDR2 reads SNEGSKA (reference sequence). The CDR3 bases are TGCAGTGCTAGAGGCCCATCTACAGGGGCCTACACAGATACGCAGTATTTT. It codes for CSARGPSTGAYTDTQYF.

The CDR3 bases are TGCGCCAGCAGCCAAGTTGCGGTGGTGAGCGAGCAGTACTTC. Its translation is CASSQVAVVSEQYF. The chain has TRBV4-1 and TRBJ2-5; D is unresolved. The J call is doubtful: the DNA matches TRBJ2-7 better. From germline, CDR1 is MGHRA and CDR2 YSYEKL. The CDR3 contains 14 residues.

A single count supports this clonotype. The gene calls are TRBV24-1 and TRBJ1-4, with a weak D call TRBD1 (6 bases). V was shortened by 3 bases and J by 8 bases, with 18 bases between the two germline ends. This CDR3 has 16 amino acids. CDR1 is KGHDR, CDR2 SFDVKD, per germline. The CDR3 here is CATSDPRVDSDEKLFF. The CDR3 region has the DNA TGTGCCACCAGTGATCCCAGAGTGGACAGCGACGAAAAACTGTTTTTT.

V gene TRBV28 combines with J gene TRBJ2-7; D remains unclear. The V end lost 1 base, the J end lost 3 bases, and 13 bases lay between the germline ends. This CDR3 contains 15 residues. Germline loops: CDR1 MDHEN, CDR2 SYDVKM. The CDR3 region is CASSLYRGKIYEQYF. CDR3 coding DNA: TGTGCCAGCAGTTTATATAGAGGAAAGATCTACGAGCAGTACTTC.

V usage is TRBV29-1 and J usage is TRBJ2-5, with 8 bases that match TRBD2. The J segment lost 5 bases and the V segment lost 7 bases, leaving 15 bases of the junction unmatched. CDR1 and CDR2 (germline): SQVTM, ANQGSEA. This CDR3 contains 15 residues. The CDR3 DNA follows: TGCAGCGCTCGATCCGGGACTAGTTCTATGGAGACCCAGTACTTC. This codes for CSARSGTSSMETQYF.

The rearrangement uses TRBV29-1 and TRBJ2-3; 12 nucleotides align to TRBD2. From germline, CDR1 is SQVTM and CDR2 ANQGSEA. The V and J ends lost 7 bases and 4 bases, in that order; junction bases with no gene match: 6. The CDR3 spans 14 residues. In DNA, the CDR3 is TGCAGCGCTAAGACTAGCGGGAGCTCAGATACGCAGTATTTT. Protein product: CSAKTSGSSDTQYF.

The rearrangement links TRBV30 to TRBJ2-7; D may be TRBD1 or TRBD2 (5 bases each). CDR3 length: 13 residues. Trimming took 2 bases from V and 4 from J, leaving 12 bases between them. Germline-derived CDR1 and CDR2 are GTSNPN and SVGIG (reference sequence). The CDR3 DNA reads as TGTGCCTGGAGTAGTGGGGGTTTATACGAGCAGTACTTC. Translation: CAWSSGGLYEQYF. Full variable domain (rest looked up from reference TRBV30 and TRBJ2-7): SQTIHQWPATLVQPVGSPLSLECTVEGTSNPNLYWYRQAAGRGLQLLFYSVGIGQISSEVPQNLSASRPQDRQFILSSKKLLLSDSGFYLCAWSSGGLYEQYFGPGTRLTVT.

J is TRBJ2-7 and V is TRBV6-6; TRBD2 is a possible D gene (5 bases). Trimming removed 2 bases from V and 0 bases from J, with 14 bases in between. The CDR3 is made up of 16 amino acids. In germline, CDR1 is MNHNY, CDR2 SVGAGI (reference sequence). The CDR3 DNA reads TGTGCCAGCAGTTACGGGGAGAGTAGGAGCTCCTACGAGCAGTACTTC. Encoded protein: CASSYGESRSSYEQYF.

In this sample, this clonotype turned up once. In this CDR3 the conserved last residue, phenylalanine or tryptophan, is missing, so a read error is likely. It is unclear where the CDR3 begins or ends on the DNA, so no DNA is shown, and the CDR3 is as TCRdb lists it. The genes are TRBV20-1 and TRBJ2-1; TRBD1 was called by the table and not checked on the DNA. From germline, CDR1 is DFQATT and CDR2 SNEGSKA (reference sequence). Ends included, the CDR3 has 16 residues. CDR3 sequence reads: CSARDVAGVRGYTFGS.

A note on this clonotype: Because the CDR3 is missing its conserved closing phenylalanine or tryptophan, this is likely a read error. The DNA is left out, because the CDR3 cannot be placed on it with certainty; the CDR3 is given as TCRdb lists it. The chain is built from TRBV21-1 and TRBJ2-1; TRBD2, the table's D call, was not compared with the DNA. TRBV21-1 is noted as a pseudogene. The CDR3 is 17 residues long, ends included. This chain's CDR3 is CASSRGLAGESPTSSTS.

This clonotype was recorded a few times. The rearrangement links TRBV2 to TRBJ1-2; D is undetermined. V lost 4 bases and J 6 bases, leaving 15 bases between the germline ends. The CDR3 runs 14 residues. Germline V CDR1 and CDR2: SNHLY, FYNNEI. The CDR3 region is CASSARRGIDGYTF. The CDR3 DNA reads TGTGCCAGCAGTGCAAGACGGGGTATCGATGGCTACACCTTC.

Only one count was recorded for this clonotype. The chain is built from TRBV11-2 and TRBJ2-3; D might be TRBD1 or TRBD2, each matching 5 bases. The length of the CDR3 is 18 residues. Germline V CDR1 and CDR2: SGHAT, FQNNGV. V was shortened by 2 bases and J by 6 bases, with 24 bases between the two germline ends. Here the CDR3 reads CASSLRGQGERSKDTQYF. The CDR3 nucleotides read TGTGCCAGCAGCTTAAGAGGGCAGGGTGAGAGGAGTAAGGATACGCAGTATTTT.